The rows below give T cell receptor beta chains drawn from one sample of a study of control samples from healthy donors and cancer patients. Assay: immunoSEQ multiplex PCR; the TCRdb copy retains only in-frame clones and omits some. The sample lists fewer than 200,000 clones, around 89% seen once, with approximately 1.5% in the top ten. The sequenced sample consisted of blood. The receptors shown here come from a woman between 50 and 59 years old in good health. The CDR3 runs from the conserved cysteine through the conserved F or W. Fields, in order: V gene, clone size, D gene, J gene, CDR3 protein, CDR3 DNA. D genes are given only for firm matches. Clone sizes are given selectively: once, few, many, or a class where the clone is expanded.

>TRBV18|-|TRBD1|TRBJ1-5
CASSDSGQVNQPQHF
TGTGCCAGCTCAGACTCGGGACAGGTCAATCAGCCCCAGCATTTT
>TRBV3-1/TRBV3-2|-|-|TRBJ1-1
CASSPEYPTPWGCTEAFF
TGTGCCAGCAGCCCCGAATACCCCACCCCTTGGGGTTGCACTGAAGCTTTCTTT
>TRBV7-3|-|TRBD2|TRBJ2-3
CASSPQGLAGGRGTDTQYF
TGTGCCAGCAGCCCCCAGGGACTAGCGGGGGGGCGAGGCACAGATACGCAGTATTTT
>TRBV7-2|-|TRBD2|TRBJ2-5
CASSKAGAKETQYF
TGTGCCAGCAGTAAAGCGGGGGCTAAAGAGACCCAGTACTTC
>TRBV9|-|TRBD2|TRBJ2-2
CASSELLAGVTGELFF
TGTGCCAGCAGCGAACTACTAGCGGGAGTGACCGGGGAGCTGTTTTTT
>TRBV30|-|-|TRBJ1-1
CAWSPPGLHDAFF
TGTGCCTGGAGTCCACCGGGCCTCCATGATGCTTTCTTT
>TRBV6-2/TRBV6-3|-|TRBD1|TRBJ1-3
CASSDDRGLRNTIYF
TGTGCCAGCAGCGACGACAGGGGTCTAAGAAACACCATATATTTT
>TRBV6-5|-|-|TRBJ2-3
CASTKGRSDTQYF
TGTGCCAGCACCAAAGGGAGGTCAGATACGCAGTATTTT
>TRBV7-2|-|-|TRBJ1-5
CASSLVSGRHSNQPQHF
TGTGCCAGCAGCTTAGTAAGCGGCAGGCATAGCAATCAGCCCCAGCATTTT
>TRBV28|-|-|TRBJ1-6
CASSSYNDSPLHF
TGTGCCAGCAGTTCCTACAACGATTCACCCCTCCACTTT
>TRBV28|once|-|TRBJ2-1
CASRQSSYNEQFF
TGTGCCAGCAGACAGAGCTCCTACAATGAGCAGTTCTTC
>TRBV5-1|-|-|TRBJ1-2
CASAQLPTRNLNYGYTF
TGCGCCAGCGCCCAGTTGCCCACACGGAACCTTAACTATGGCTACACCTTC
>TRBV10-3|-|TRBD1|TRBJ1-5
CAISQGQGRGQPQHF
TGTGCCATCAGTCAGGGACAGGGGAGGGGACAGCCCCAGCATTTT
>TRBV30|-|-|TRBJ1-5
CAWSLGLPNQPQHF
TGTGCCTGGAGTTTGGGACTCCCCAATCAGCCCCAGCATTTT
>TRBV7-2|-|TRBD2|TRBJ2-3
CASRRDYTDTQYF
TGTGCCAGCAGGCGGGACTATACAGATACGCAGTATTTT
>TRBV11-1|-|-|TRBJ1-1
CASSRRTDEAFF
TGTGCCAGCAGCCGAAGGACAGACGAAGCTTTCTTT
>TRBV6-2/TRBV6-3|-|-|TRBJ1-6
CASSYSTPPLHF
TGTGCCAGCAGTTACTCGACCCCCCCCCTCCACTTT
>TRBV5-1|-|-|TRBJ1-6
CASSLGIEGSPLHF
TGCGCCAGCAGCTTGGGAATAGAAGGCTCACCCCTCCACTTT
>TRBV7-9|-|-|TRBJ1-1
CASSLDGQYTEAFF
TGTGCCAGCAGCTTAGACGGGCAGTACACTGAAGCTTTCTTT
>TRBV19|-|-|TRBJ1-2
CASSPGSSAHHGYTF
TGTGCCAGTAGTCCGGGATCCTCGGCCCACCATGGCTACACCTTC
>TRBV6-4|-|-|TRBJ2-3
CASSEPGRTDTQYF
TGTGCCAGCAGTGAGCCGGGGAGGACAGATACGCAGTATTTT
>TRBV7-2|-|-|TRBJ2-7
CASTLSRGSLHEQYF
TGTGCCAGCACCCTTAGTAGGGGGAGTTTACACGAGCAGTACTTC
>TRBV7-3|-|-|TRBJ2-2
CASSSQGNAGELFF
TGTGCCAGCAGCTCGCAGGGGAACGCCGGGGAGCTGTTTTTT
>TRBV5-1|-|-|TRBJ2-2
CASSPTLVGPNTGELFF
TGCGCCAGCAGCCCAACCCTTGTGGGGCCGAACACCGGGGAGCTGTTTTTT
>TRBV6-6|-|TRBD2|TRBJ2-1
CASSSSSGSSYNEQFF
TGTGCCAGCAGTTCCTCTAGCGGAAGCTCCTACAATGAGCAGTTCTTC
>TRBV27|-|-|TRBJ1-5
CASRRLFGSQPQHF
TGTGCCAGCCGAAGGCTTTTCGGTTCTCAGCCCCAGCATTTT
>TRBV4-3|once|-|TRBJ2-1
CASSQRLSGYNEQFF
TGCGCCAGCAGCCAACGTCTCAGTGGGTACAATGAGCAGTTCTTC
>TRBV9|-|-|TRBJ1-1
CASSVGWIMSTEAFF
TGTGCCAGCAGCGTAGGGTGGATTATGAGCACTGAAGCTTTCTTT
>TRBV7-2|-|-|TRBJ1-2
CASSPRSRDLNYGYTF
TGTGCCAGCAGCCCCCGGTCTCGGGACCTTAACTATGGCTACACCTTC
>TRBV28|once|TRBD1|TRBJ1-2
CASSLTGGDYGYTF
TGTGCCAGCAGCTTAACAGGGGGAGACTATGGCTACACCTTC
>TRBV5-4|-|-|TRBJ2-7
CASSPGTPEQYF
TGTGCCAGCAGCCCCGGGACTCCCGAGCAGTACTTC
>TRBV5-1|-|TRBD1|TRBJ2-5
CASSRDRAPETQYF
TGCGCCAGCAGCCGGGACAGAGCCCCAGAGACCCAGTACTTC
>TRBV5-1|-|TRBD2|TRBJ2-7
CASSLGLAASSSYEQYF
TGCGCCAGCAGCTTGGGACTAGCGGCTTCCAGCTCCTACGAGCAGTACTTC
>TRBV5-1|-|TRBD1|TRBJ1-5
CASSQQGAGPEGAQHF
TGCGCCAGCAGTCAACAGGGGGCGGGCCCCGAGGGGGCCCAGCATTTT
>TRBV3-1/TRBV3-2|-|-|TRBJ1-1
CASSQDQGNTEAFF
TGTGCCAGCAGCCAAGATCAGGGGAACACTGAAGCTTTCTTT
>TRBV3-1/TRBV3-2|-|-|TRBJ1-1
CASSQGPLGTEAFF
TGTGCCAGCAGCCAAGGGCCCTTGGGCACTGAAGCTTTCTTT
>TRBV6-1|once|-|TRBJ1-6
CASSERAMTANSPLHF
TGTGCCAGCAGTGAACGGGCCATGACAGCTAATTCACCCCTCCACTTT
>TRBV5-1|-|TRBD1|TRBJ2-7
CASSLNGQGSYEQYF
TGCGCCAGCAGCTTGAATGGACAGGGCTCCTACGAGCAGTACTTC
>TRBV19|few|TRBD1|TRBJ1-1
CASSWQGAVTEAFF
TGTGCCAGTAGTTGGCAGGGGGCCGTCACTGAAGCTTTCTTT
>TRBV5-6|-|TRBD1|TRBJ1-4
CASSWDRGTEKLFF
TGTGCCAGCAGCTGGGACAGGGGGACTGAAAAACTGTTTTTT
>TRBV6-6|-|-|TRBJ1-1
CASSYIGGTNTEAFF
TGTGCCAGCAGTTACATTGGGGGCACGAACACTGAAGCTTTCTTT
>TRBV2|-|TRBD1|TRBJ1-1
CASSGQGLVYTEAFF
TGTGCCAGCAGTGGACAGGGTTTGGTGTACACTGAAGCTTTCTTT
>TRBV15|few|-|TRBJ1-6
CATSKVRRLNSPLHF
TGTGCCACCAGTAAGGTACGACGGCTAAATTCACCCCTCCACTTT
>TRBV5-1|-|TRBD2|TRBJ2-5
CASSRGWEGETQYF
TGCGCCAGCAGCCGGGGGTGGGAGGGAGAGACCCAGTACTTC
>TRBV28|-|-|TRBJ1-5
CASSIGKGNQPQHF
TGTGCCAGCAGCATCGGGAAGGGTAATCAGCCCCAGCATTTT
>TRBV29-1|-|-|TRBJ1-4
CSVAEAAGSNEKLFF
TGCAGCGTTGCGGAGGCCGCCGGCTCTAATGAAAAACTGTTTTTT
>TRBV27|-|-|TRBJ1-5
CASSLYGTETTQPQHF
TGTGCCAGCAGTTTATACGGGACGGAGACCACGCAGCCCCAGCATTTT
>TRBV28|-|-|TRBJ1-3
CASSPPGGAVGNTIYF
TGTGCCAGCAGTCCCCCCGGGGGGGCAGTGGGAAACACCATATATTTT
>TRBV6-5|-|-|TRBJ1-1
CASQYRYIQVTGAFF
TGTGCCAGCCAATATCGATACATACAGGTGACGGGAGCTTTCTTT
>TRBV24-1|-|TRBD2|TRBJ2-1
CATSDRGLAGGREQFF
TGTGCCACCAGTGACAGGGGACTAGCGGGGGGTAGAGAGCAGTTCTTC
>TRBV6-6|-|TRBD2|TRBJ2-2
CASSPGLAGYDTGELFF
TGTGCCAGCAGTCCAGGACTAGCGGGATACGACACCGGGGAGCTGTTTTTT
>TRBV5-1|-|TRBD1|TRBJ2-1
CASSLTTGSVNEQFF
TGCGCCAGCAGCTTGACGACAGGGTCGGTCAATGAGCAGTTCTTC
>TRBV28|-|TRBD1|TRBJ1-2
CASRRPTGRFGGYTF
TGTGCCAGCAGGCGACCGACAGGGCGTTTTGGCGGCTACACCTTC
>TRBV10-3|-|TRBD1|TRBJ1-3
CAISAAGQGAFSSGNTIYF
TGTGCCATCAGTGCCGCCGGACAGGGAGCGTTTAGTTCTGGAAACACCATATATTTT
>TRBV28|-|-|TRBJ1-2
CASSFSGNYGYTF
TGTGCCAGCAGTTTCTCAGGGAACTATGGCTACACCTTC
>TRBV28|-|-|TRBJ1-5
CASRPDSPLNQPQHF
TGTGCCAGCAGACCCGACAGTCCCCTCAATCAGCCCCAGCATTTT